The 20 T cell receptor beta chains below were found in one sample sequenced in a study of beta chain features in type 1 diabetes. Sequenced material consisted of expressed TCRB transcripts (all of the isolated RNA was reverse transcribed). Assay: immunoSEQ multiplex PCR; the TCRdb copy retains only in-frame clones and omits some. Of under 450,000 clones detected, roughly 13% appear once; the ten largest clones hold about 0.034%. The sequencing input was naive CD4+ T cells from blood. The receptors here all came from a man aged 25 to 40 in good health.

This clone was detected a few times. Other DNA sequences from this sample encode an identical CDR3 as well. This rearrangement joins TRBV18 to TRBJ2-1; D gene ambiguous. This CDR3 contains 14 residues. Trimming cost V 1 base and J 0 bases, with 4 bases left between them. CDR1 is KGHSH and CDR2 is LQKENI in the germline V gene. Written as DNA, the CDR3 is TGTGCCAGCTCACCACTCAGCTCCTACAATGAGCAGTTCTTC. This codes for CASSPLSSYNEQFF.

Concerning this clone: Different DNA sequences within this sample yield the same CDR3. The chain combines TRBV5-1 with TRBJ2-6; D possibly matches TRBD1 or TRBD2 (6 bases each). This CDR3 is built from 17 residues. In germline, CDR1 is SGHRS, CDR2 YFSETQ. Trimming removed 1 base from V and 2 bases from J, with 13 bases in between. Written as DNA, the CDR3 is TGCGCCAGCAGCTTGCAGGGCCGGGGGCCTGGGGCCAACGTCCTGACTTTC. Its translation is CASSLQGRGPGANVLTF.

In this sample, this clone turned up a few times. The V gene is TRBV19, the J gene TRBJ1-5; TRBD1 is a possible D gene (6 bases). V shed 5 bases and J shed 6 bases, with 17 bases lying between them. This CDR3 is 15 amino acids long. Germline V gene lookup returns CDR1 LNHDA and CDR2 SQIVND (reference sequence). This CDR3 reads CASSSQGFGRQPQHF. CDR3 bases: TGTGCCAGTAGTTCGCAGGGGTTTGGTCGTCAGCCCCAGCATTTT.

V gene TRBV7-9 combines with J gene TRBJ2-1; 11 positions agree with TRBD2. CDR1 and CDR2 from the germline V gene are SEHNR and FQNEAQ (reference sequence). J lost 4 bases, V lost 0 bases, and 2 bases had no gene match. CDR3 size: 16 residues. The CDR3 protein is CASSLAGTSGYNEQFF. CDR3 sequence (DNA): TGTGCCAGCAGCTTAGCCGGGACTAGCGGATACAATGAGCAGTTCTTC.

This clone has more than one count but fewer than ten. The chain recombines TRBV5-6 with TRBJ2-5; TRBD1 might be the D (5 bases). V dropped 0 bases and J dropped 2 bases, with 14 bases sitting between them. The CDR3 is made up of 16 amino acids. Germline loops: CDR1 SGHDT, CDR2 YYEEEE. This chain's CDR3 is CASSLVPARTQETQYF. The DNA of the CDR3 is TGTGCCAGCAGCTTGGTCCCGGCCAGGACACAAGAGACCCAGTACTTC.

This clone was seen many times. V and J are TRBV29-1 and TRBJ1-1, with D maybe TRBD1 (6 bases). This CDR3 contains 14 residues. Germline V CDR1 and CDR2: SQVTM, ANQGSEA. V shed 6 bases and J shed 0 bases, with 14 bases lying between them. In DNA, the CDR3 is TGCAGCGTCCAACAGGGATCTATGAACACTGAAGCTTTCTTT. Its protein product is CSVQQGSMNTEAFF.

The chain combines TRBV18 with TRBJ2-3; unclear D gene. The CDR3 is 13 amino acids. Looked up from germline, CDR1 is KGHSH and CDR2 is LQKENI. V lost 3 bases, J lost 6 bases, and 10 bases lay in between. Here the CDR3 reads CASSPRLQDTQYF. DNA for the CDR3: TGTGCCAGCTCACCCCGCCTACAGGATACGCAGTATTTT.

The V gene is TRBV29-1, the J gene TRBJ2-1, with 12 bases fitting TRBD1. Germline values: CDR1 SQVTM, CDR2 ANQGSEA. The CDR3 totals 13 residues. The CDR3 protein is CGLGQGAYGEQFF. CDR3 in DNA: TGCGGCTTGGGACAGGGGGCCTACGGTGAGCAGTTCTTC.

The chain recombines TRBV11-2 with TRBJ2-4; 8 nucleotides line up with TRBD2. In germline, CDR1 is SGHAT, CDR2 FQNNGV. The CDR3 has 15 amino acids. V dropped 0 bases and J dropped 6; count of bases not matched to a gene: 4. The CDR3 DNA reads TGTGCCAGCAGCTTAGAGGCGGGAGGTTTAAACATTCAGTACTTC. As protein: CASSLEAGGLNIQYF.

This clone was counted between two and nine times. The chain employs TRBV7-2 and TRBJ2-3; unclear D gene. The CDR3 length is 13 residues. From germline, CDR1 is SGHTA and CDR2 FQGNSA. Trimming removed 3 bases from V and 6 bases from J, with 10 bases in between. CDR3 DNA: TGTGCCAGCAGCTTGGACCAGGTGGATACGCAGTATTTT. It encodes CASSLDQVDTQYF.

This clone was seen a handful of times. V usage is TRBV18 and J usage is TRBJ1-4; maybe TRBD1 (5 bases). Germline-derived CDR1 and CDR2 are KGHSH and LQKENI. The CDR3 is made up of 13 amino acids. The V gene lost 2 bases and the J gene lost 10 bases, with 11 bases spanning the gap. The CDR3 region is CASSPNSGTKLFF. The CDR3 DNA sequence: TGTGCCAGCTCACCAAACTCAGGGACAAAACTGTTTTTT.

The J gene is TRBJ2-2, the V gene TRBV29-1; 7 nucleotides agree with TRBD1. V was clipped by 4 bases and J by 4 bases; unmatched bases: 6. The length of the CDR3 is 14 residues. CDR1 and CDR2 from the germline V gene are SQVTM and ANQGSEA. CDR3 residues: CSVGQGMGTGELFF. The DNA of the CDR3 is TGCAGCGTTGGACAGGGTATGGGCACCGGGGAGCTGTTTTTT.

This clone occurred a few times. The chain couples TRBV20-1 to TRBJ2-3; D is unresolved. There are 11 residues in the CDR3. V dropped 4 bases and J dropped 2 bases, with 4 bases sitting between them. Germline CDR1 DFQATT, CDR2 SNEGSKA (reference sequence). Here the CDR3 reads CSATFTDTQYF. Here the CDR3 DNA reads TGCAGTGCTACTTTCACAGATACGCAGTATTTT.

This clone was recorded a few times. The chain uses TRBV29-1 and TRBJ2-3; the D gene is possibly TRBD2 (5 bases). CDR3 length equals 13 residues. Trimming cost V 8 bases and J 2 bases, with 14 bases left between them. CDR1 is SQVTM, CDR2 ANQGSEA, per germline. This chain's CDR3 is CSSAGRTTDTQYF. The CDR3 DNA reads as TGCAGCTCCGCGGGCAGAACCACAGATACGCAGTATTTT.

The chain is built from TRBV4-3 and TRBJ2-5, with 13 bases fitting TRBD2. The J segment lost 5 bases and the V segment lost 9 bases, leaving 9 bases of the junction unmatched. CDR1 is LGHNA and CDR2 is YSLEER in the germline V gene. The CDR3 totals 15 residues. Here the CDR3 reads CASTLGLAGQETQYF. The CDR3 DNA is TGCGCCAGTACCCTGGGACTAGCGGGACAGGAGACCCAGTACTTC.

This sequence joins TRBV6-5 and TRBJ2-5, with TRBD2 identical over 14 bases. The V segment lost 4 bases and the J segment 5 bases; nucleotides outside the gene matches: 3. The CDR3 length is 15 residues. The V gene's germline CDR1 is MNHEY and CDR2 SVGAGI. The CDR3 DNA reads TGTGCCAGCAGTTGGCGACTAGCGGGAGGGGAGACCCAGTACTTC. Its protein is CASSWRLAGGETQYF.

This clone has more than one count but fewer than ten. V is TRBV5-1 and J is TRBJ2-6; 7 bases match TRBD1. With V trimmed by 3 bases and J by 0 bases, 3 bases remained unmatched. From germline, CDR1 is SGHRS and CDR2 YFSETQ. The CDR3 totals 16 residues. The CDR3 is CASSSTGISGANVLTF. The DNA for the CDR3 is TGCGCCAGCAGCTCGACAGGGATCTCTGGGGCCAACGTCCTGACTTTC.

A word on this clone: The DNA is left out, because the CDR3 cannot be placed on it with certainty; the CDR3 is given as TCRdb lists it. The genes are TRBV4-2 and TRBJ2-1; TRBD1, the D gene given by the table, was not confirmed from the DNA. The CDR3 totals 16 residues, both ends included. Germline lookup yields CDR1 LGHNA and CDR2 YNFKEQ. CDR3 sequence: CASSRSAPGSGQGQFF.

This clone occurred a few times. This chain connects TRBV19 to TRBJ1-2; D unresolved. CDR1 LNHDA and CDR2 SQIVND come from the germline V gene (reference sequence). Trimming took off 7 bases at V and 2 bases at J, with 20 bases between the two ends. The CDR3 extends over 16 amino acids. The CDR3 sequence: CASNREVWAKNYGYTF. The CDR3 DNA is TGTGCCAGTAATCGCGAGGTCTGGGCAAAGAACTATGGCTACACCTTC. The variable domain in full, completed from reference TRBV19 and TRBJ1-2, reads DGGITQSPKYLFRKEGQNVTLSCEQNLNHDAMYWYRQDPGQGLRLIYYSQIVNDFQKGDIAEGYSVSREKKESFPLTVTSAQKNPTAFYLCASNREVWAKNYGYTFGSGTRLTVV.

The chain employs TRBV19 and TRBJ2-7; D gene ambiguous. Germline V gene data show CDR1 as LNHDA and CDR2 as SQIVND (reference sequence). The CDR3 sequence is 13 residues long. Trimming took 5 bases from V and 2 from J, leaving 10 bases between them. The CDR3 region is CASSADGTYEQYF. In nucleotides, the CDR3 is TGTGCCAGTAGTGCGGACGGCACCTACGAGCAGTACTTC. The full variable domain, in which reference TRBV19 and TRBJ2-7 provide the parts outside the CDR3, is DGGITQSPKYLFRKEGQNVTLSCEQNLNHDAMYWYRQDPGQGLRLIYYSQIVNDFQKGDIAEGYSVSREKKESFPLTVTSAQKNPTAFYLCASSADGTYEQYFGPGTRLTVT.